The 5 T cell receptor beta chains below were found in one sample sequenced in a study of human T cells and chemical hapten exposure. In TCRdb, the RACE reads were re-called with MiXCR into one record per CDR3 protein. The sample includes 75,000 to 100,000 distinct CDR3 sequences, roughly an eighth of them seen just once. The time point: patch test 1, 2 weeks after DPC sensitization. Treatment meaning: therapeutic diphenylcyclopropenone sensitization with weekly scalp DPC. The source material was whole blood, sampled in connection with sensitization to the hapten diphenylcyclopropenone (DPC). The source is a woman aged 40 to 50 with alopecia areata. Some clones in this sample may be carry-over from other donors' samples.

This chain joins TRBV14 and TRBJ2-7, with 8 positions matching TRBD1. CDR1 SGHDN and CDR2 FVKESK come from the germline V gene. CDR3 length: 12 amino acids. Trimming at V came to 4 bases and at J to 12 bases, leaving 8 bases not matched to a gene. The CDR3 nucleotides are TGTGCCAGCAGCCTTGCCTCAGGGGGCTTGTACTTC. Translation gives CASSLASGGLYF.

This clonotype was seen at least ten times. The chain joins TRBV6-5 to TRBJ2-3, with a possible D match to TRBD2 (6 bases). CDR3 length: 14 residues. The V end lost 7 bases, the J end lost 1 base, and 12 bases lay between the germline ends. Germline V CDR1 and CDR2: MNHEY, SVGAGI. The CDR3: CASKEGYGTDTQYF. CDR3 sequence (DNA): TGTGCCAGCAAGGAGGGGTATGGCACAGATACGCAGTATTTT.

At least ten counts were recorded for this clonotype. The chain uses TRBV7-8 and TRBJ2-1; TRBD2 matches at 8 bases. Losses at the gene ends were 2 bases for V and 0 bases for J; bases not matched to a gene: 0. The germline V gene encodes CDR1 SGHVS and CDR2 FQNEAQ. This CDR3 is built from 15 residues. The CDR3 spells CASSLSGSSYNEQFF. The CDR3 nucleotides read TGTGCCAGCAGCTTAAGCGGGAGCTCCTACAATGAGCAGTTCTTC.

This clonotype was observed a few times. The genes are TRBV6-2 or TRBV6-3 and TRBJ2-2; perhaps TRBD1 as D (6 bases). The germline CDR1 and CDR2 sequences are MNHEY and SVGEGT. Trimming took 7 bases from V and 4 from J, leaving 13 bases between them. The CDR3 runs to 14 residues. The CDR3 DNA reads TGTGCCAGCATCGGCACAGGGTCCACCGGGGAGCTGTTTTTT. Translation: CASIGTGSTGELFF.

The rearrangement links TRBV28 to TRBJ1-2; the D is unclear. The V end lost 5 bases, the J end lost 4 bases, and 14 bases lay between the germline ends. The V gene's germline CDR1 is MDHEN and CDR2 SYDVKM. The CDR3 length is 14 residues. Written as DNA, the CDR3 is TGTGCCAGCAGTATAGACATCAGAGCCTATGGCTACACCTTC. Its translation: CASSIDIRAYGYTF.